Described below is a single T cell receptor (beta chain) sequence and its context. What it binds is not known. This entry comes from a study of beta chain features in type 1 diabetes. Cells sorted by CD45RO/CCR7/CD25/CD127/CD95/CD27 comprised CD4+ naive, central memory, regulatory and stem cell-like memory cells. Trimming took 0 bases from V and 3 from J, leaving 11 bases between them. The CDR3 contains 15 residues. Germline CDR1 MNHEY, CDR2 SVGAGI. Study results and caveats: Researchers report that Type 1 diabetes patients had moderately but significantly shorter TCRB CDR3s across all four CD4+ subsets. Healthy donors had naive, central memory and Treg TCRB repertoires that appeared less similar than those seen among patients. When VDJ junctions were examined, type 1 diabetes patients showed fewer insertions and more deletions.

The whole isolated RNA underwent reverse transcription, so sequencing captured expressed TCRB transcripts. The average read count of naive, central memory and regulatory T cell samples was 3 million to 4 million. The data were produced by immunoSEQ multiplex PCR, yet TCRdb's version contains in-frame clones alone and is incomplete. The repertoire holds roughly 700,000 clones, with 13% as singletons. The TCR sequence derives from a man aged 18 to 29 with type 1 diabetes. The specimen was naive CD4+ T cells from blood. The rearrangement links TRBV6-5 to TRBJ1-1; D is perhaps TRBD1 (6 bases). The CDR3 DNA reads TGTGCCAGCAGTTACTCAGCAGGGGCCGACACTGAAGCTTTCTTT. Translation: CASSYSAGADTEAFF.